This T cell receptor (beta chain) came from a study of shared clonotypes between healthy human individuals. Naive-designated CD8 cells lacked CD45RO, were positively enriched for CCR7, and omitted terminally differentiated effector memory CD45RA+ cells. The data were produced by immunoSEQ multiplex PCR, yet TCRdb's version contains in-frame clones alone and is incomplete. The sample lists just over 2,000,000 clones; 85% to 95% were seen once. The CDR3 consists of 12 residues. The germline CDR1 and CDR2 sequences are MNHNY and SVGAGI (reference sequence). Trimming removed 8 bases at V and 5 bases at J, with 13 bases between.

Sequenced sample: naive CD8+ T cells sorted from blood. The V and J genes are TRBV6-6 and TRBJ2-7; D may be TRBD1 (5 bases). This TCR was recovered from a man aged 18 to 29 in good health. The CDR3 reads CASGALRNEQYF. The CDR3 nucleotides read TGTGCCAGCGGGGCTTTAAGGAACGAGCAGTACTTC.